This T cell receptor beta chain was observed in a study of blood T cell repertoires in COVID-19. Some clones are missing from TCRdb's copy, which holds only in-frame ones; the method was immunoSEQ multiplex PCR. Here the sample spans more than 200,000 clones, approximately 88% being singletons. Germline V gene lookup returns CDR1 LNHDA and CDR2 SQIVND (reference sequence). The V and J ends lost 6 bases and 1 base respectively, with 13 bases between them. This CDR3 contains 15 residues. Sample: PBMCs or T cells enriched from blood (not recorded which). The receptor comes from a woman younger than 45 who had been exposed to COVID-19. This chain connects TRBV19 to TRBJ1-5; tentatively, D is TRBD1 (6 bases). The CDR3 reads CASSPLGASNQPQHF. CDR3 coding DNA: TGTGCCAGTAGCCCCTTGGGGGCCAGCAATCAGCCCCAGCATTTT.